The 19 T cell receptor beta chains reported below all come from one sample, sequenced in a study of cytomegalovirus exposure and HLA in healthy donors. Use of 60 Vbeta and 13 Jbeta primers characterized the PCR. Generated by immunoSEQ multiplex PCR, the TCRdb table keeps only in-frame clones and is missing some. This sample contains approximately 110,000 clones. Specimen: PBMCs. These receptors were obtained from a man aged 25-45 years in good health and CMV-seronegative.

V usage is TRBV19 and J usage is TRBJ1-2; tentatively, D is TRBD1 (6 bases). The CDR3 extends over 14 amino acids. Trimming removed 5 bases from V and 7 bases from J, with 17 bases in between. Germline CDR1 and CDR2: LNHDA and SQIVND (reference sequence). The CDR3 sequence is CASSATTGLFGYTF. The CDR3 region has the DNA TGTGCCAGTAGTGCCACGACAGGTCTCTTTGGCTACACCTTC.

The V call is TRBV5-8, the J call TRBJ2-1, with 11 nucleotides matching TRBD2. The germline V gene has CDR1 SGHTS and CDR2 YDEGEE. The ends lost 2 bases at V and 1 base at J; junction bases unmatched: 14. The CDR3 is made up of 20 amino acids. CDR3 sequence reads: CASSLQLAGAPFGSYNEQFF. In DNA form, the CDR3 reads TGTGCCAGCAGCTTACAACTAGCGGGGGCCCCCTTTGGGTCCTACAATGAGCAGTTCTTC. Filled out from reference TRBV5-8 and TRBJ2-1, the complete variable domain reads EAGVTQSPTHLIKTRGQQATLRCSPISGHTSVYWYQQALGLGLQFLLWYDEGEERNRGNFPPRFSGRQFPNYSSELNVNALELEDSALYLCASSLQLAGAPFGSYNEQFFGPGTRLTVL.

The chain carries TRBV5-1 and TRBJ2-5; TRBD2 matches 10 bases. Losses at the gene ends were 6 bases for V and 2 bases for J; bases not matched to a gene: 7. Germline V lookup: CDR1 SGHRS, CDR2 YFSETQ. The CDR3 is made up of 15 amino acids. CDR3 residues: CASKTGTSEQETQYF. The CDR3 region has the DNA TGCGCCAGCAAAACCGGGACTAGCGAGCAAGAGACCCAGTACTTC.

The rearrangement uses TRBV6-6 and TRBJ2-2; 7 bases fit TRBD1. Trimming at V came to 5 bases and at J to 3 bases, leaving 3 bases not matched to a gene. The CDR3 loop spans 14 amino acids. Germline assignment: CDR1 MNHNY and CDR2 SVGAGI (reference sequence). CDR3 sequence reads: CASSTGADTGELFF. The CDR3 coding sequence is TGTGCCAGCAGTACAGGGGCCGACACCGGGGAGCTGTTTTTT.

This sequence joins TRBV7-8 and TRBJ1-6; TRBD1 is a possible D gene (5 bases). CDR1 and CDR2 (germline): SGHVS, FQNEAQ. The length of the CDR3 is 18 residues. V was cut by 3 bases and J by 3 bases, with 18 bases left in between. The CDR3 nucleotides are TGTGCCAGCAGCTTTAGTCCGGGGGAAAATTTCTATAATTCACCCCTCCACTTT. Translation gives CASSFSPGENFYNSPLHF. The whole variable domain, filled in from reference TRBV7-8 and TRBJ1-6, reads GAGVSQSPRYKVAKRGQDVALRCDPISGHVSLFWYQQALGQGPEFLTYFQNEAQLDKSGLPSDRFFAERPEGSVSTLKIQRTQQEDSAVYLCASSFSPGENFYNSPLHFGNGTRLTVT.

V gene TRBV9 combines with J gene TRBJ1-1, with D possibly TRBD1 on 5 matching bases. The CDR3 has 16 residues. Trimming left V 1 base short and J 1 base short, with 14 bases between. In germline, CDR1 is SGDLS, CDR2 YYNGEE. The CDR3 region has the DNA TGTGCCAGCAGCGTAATAGGGGCAGGGCGGAACACTGAAGCTTTCTTT. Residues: CASSVIGAGRNTEAFF.

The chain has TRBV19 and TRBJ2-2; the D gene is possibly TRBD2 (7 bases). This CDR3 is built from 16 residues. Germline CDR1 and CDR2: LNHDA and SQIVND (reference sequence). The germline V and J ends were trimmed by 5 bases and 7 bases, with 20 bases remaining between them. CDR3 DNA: TGTGCCAGTAGTCTATTCCGGGGGGCCTCTCACGGGGAGCTGTTTTTT. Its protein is CASSLFRGASHGELFF.

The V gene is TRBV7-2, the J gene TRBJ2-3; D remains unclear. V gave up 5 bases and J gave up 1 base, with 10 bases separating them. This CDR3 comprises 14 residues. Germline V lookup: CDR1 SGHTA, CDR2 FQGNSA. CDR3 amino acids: CASSPSAGTDTQYF. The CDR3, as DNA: TGTGCCAGCAGCCCCTCCGCGGGCACAGATACGCAGTATTTT.

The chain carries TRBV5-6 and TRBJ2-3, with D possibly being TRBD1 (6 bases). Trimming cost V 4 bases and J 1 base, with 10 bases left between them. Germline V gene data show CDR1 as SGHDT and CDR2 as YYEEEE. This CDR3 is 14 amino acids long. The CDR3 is CASSLGQRTDTQYF. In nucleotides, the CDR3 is TGTGCCAGCAGCCTAGGACAGCGCACAGATACGCAGTATTTT.

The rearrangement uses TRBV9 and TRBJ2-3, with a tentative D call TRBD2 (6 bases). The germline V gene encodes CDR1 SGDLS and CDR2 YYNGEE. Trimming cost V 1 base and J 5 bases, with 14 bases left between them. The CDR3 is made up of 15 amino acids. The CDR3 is CASSVLGGRGDTQYF. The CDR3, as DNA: TGTGCCAGCAGCGTATTGGGGGGTCGGGGAGATACGCAGTATTTT.

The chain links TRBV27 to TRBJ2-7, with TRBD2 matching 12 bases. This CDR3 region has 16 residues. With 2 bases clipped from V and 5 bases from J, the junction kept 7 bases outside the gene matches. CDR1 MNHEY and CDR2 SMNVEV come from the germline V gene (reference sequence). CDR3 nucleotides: TGTGCCAGCAGTTTAGGGCTAGCGGGGGGGCCGCACGAGCAGTACTTC. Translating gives CASSLGLAGGPHEQYF.

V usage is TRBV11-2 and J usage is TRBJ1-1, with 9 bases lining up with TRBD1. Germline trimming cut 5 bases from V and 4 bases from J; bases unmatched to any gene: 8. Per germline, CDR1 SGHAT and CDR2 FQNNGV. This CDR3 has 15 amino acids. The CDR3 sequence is CASSQRDRVGTEAFF. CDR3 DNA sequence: TGTGCCAGCAGCCAGCGGGACAGGGTGGGCACTGAAGCTTTCTTT.

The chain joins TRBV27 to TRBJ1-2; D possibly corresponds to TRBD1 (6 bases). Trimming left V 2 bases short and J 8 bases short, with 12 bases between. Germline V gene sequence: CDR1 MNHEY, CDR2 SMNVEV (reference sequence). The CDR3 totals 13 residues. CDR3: CASSLLGAQGYTF. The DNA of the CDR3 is TGTGCCAGCAGTTTACTGGGGGCTCAAGGCTACACCTTC.

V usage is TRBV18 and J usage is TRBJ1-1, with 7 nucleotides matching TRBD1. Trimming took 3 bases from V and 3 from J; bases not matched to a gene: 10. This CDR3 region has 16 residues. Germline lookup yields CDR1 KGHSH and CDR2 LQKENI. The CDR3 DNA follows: TGTGCCAGCTCACCGTGGCAGGGGGGTTCGGACACTGAAGCTTTCTTT. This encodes CASSPWQGGSDTEAFF.

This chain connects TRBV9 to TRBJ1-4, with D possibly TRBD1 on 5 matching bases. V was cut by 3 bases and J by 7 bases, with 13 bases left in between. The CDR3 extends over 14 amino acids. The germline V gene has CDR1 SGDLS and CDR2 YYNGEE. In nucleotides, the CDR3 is TGTGCCAGCAGCGGACAGCCGAGTGGTGAAAAACTGTTTTTT. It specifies CASSGQPSGEKLFF.

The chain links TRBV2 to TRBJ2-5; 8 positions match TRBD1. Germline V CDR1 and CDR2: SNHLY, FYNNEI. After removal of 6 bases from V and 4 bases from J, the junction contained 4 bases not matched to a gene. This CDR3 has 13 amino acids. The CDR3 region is CASSGQGAETQYF. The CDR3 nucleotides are TGTGCCAGCAGCGGACAGGGCGCAGAGACCCAGTACTTC.

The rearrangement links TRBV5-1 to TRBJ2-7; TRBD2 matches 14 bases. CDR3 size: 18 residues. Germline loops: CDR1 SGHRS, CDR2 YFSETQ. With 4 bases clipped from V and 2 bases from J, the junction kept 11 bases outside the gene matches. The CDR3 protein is CASSRGTSGGNQAYEQYF. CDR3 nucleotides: TGCGCCAGCAGCAGGGGGACTAGCGGGGGTAACCAGGCCTACGAGCAGTACTTC. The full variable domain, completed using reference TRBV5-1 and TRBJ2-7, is KAGVTQTPRYLIKTRGQQVTLSCSPISGHRSVSWYQQTPGQGLQFLFEYFSETQRNKGNFPGRFSGRQFSNSRSEMNVSTLELGDSALYLCASSRGTSGGNQAYEQYFGPGTRLTVT.

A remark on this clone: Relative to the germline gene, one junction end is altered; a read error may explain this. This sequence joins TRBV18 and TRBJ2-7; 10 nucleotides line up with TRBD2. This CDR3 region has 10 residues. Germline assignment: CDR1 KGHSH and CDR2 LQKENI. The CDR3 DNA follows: TGTGCCAGCTCATCCGGACTAGCGGACTTC. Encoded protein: CASSSGLADF.

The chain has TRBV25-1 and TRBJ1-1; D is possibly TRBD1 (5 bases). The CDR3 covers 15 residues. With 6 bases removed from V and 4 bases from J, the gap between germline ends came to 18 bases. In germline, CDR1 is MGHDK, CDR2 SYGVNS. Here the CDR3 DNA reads TGTGCCAGCAGGGGAGCGGGGGAAAGATTCACTGAAGCTTTCTTT. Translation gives CASRGAGERFTEAFF.